Sequencing of this T cell receptor beta chain was carried out in a study of CD8+CD57+ T cells in acquired aplastic anemia. Study-wide background: Average DNA yield from sorted CD4+ and CD8+ cells was approximately 3 ug.

Template material for TCR beta VDJ and CDR3 profiling consisted of genomic DNA. One entry per CDR3 protein, called by TCRdb with MiXCR from the reads. The sample shows around 430,000 distinct CDR3 sequences, roughly 34% of them seen only once. As concerns this clonotype: As yet, its antigen is unknown. A junction end diverges from the germline sequence, so it may reflect a read error.

Selection for sequencing was limited to patients who had shown CD8+CD57+ cell expansion by flow cytometry. The CDR3 covers 13 residues. CDR1 is ENHRY, CDR2 SYGVKD, per germline. Overall study results and limits: Patients showed no significant difference from controls in CD8+ Simpson's diversity. Researchers report that fewer than 35 CD8+ CDR3 sequences appeared in both patients and controls.

The receptor comes from a human donor with aplastic anemia. This chain connects TRBV10-3 to TRBJ1-1; TRBD1 agrees at 8 bases. The material sequenced was sorted CD4+, CD8+, or CD8+CD57+ T cells (not recorded which) from PBMCs. CDR3 region: CASSRTGHLEAFF. The CDR3 nucleotides are TGTGCCAGCAGTCGGACAGGGCACCTTGAAGCTTTCTTT.